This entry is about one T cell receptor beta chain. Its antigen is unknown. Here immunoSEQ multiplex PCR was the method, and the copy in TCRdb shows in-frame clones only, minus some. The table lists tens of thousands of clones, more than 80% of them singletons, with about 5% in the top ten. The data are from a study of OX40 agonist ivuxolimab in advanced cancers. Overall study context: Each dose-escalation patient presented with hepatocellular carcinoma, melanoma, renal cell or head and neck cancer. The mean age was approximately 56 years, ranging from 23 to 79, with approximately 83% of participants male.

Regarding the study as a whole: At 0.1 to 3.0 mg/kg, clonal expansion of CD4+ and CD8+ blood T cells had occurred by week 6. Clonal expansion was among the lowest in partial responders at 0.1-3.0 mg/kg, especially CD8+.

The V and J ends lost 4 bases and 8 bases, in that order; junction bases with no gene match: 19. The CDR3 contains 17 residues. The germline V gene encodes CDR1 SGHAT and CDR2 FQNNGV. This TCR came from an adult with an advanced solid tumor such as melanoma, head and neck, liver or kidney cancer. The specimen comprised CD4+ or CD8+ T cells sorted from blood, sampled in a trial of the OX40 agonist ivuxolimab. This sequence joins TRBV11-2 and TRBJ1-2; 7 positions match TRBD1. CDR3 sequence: CASSSLNQDRPSRGYTF. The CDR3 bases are TGTGCCAGCAGCTCGCTAAACCAGGACAGGCCTTCACGAGGCTACACCTTC.